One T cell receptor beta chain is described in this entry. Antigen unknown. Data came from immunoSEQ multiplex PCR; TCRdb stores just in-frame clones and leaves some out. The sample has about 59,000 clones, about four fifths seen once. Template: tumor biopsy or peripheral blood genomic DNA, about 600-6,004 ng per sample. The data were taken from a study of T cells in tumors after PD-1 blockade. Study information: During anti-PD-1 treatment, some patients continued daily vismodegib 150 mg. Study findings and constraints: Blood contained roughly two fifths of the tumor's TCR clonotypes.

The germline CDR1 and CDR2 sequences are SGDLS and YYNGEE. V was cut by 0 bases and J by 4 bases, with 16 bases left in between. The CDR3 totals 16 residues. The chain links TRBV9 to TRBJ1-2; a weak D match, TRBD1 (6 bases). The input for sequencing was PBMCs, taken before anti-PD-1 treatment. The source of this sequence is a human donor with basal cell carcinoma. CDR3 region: CASSVEPTGYPYGYTF. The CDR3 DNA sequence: TGTGCCAGCAGCGTAGAGCCTACAGGGTATCCCTATGGCTACACCTTC.